This entry is about one TCR beta chain. Its antigen is undetermined. The PCR used 60 Vbeta and 13 Jbeta primers. TCRdb keeps only in-frame clones here, not all; method: immunoSEQ multiplex PCR. Among about 250,000 clones listed, roughly 84% were seen once. The data belong to a study of cytomegalovirus exposure and HLA in healthy donors. Notes on the study in general: A later analysis reportedly found fewer N-insertions in an Asian-associated ancestry cluster than the approximately 730-donor mean. Previously analyzed data showed that most TCR beta V segments were productive at a frequency of about 90% or about 30%. A later analysis showed HLA-associated TCR beta chains outstripping equally common others in clonal expansion.

Germline assignment: CDR1 SNHLY and CDR2 FYNNEI. V lost 7 bases and J lost 7, with 14 bases in between. There are 14 residues in the CDR3. The sample was PBMCs. This sequence was found in a girl under 10 years old in good health and CMV-seronegative. V gene TRBV2 combines with J gene TRBJ1-6, with D perhaps TRBD1 (5 bases). CDR3 protein: CASTVEDNNSPLHF. The CDR3 DNA reads as TGTGCCAGCACTGTAGAGGACAACAATTCACCCCTCCACTTT.